The entry below describes one T cell receptor beta chain. This sample is part of a study of blood T cell repertoires in COVID-19. Study background: Samples of COVID-19 (acute and convalescent) were obtained from the United States, Italy and Spain.

Profiled with immunoSEQ multiplex PCR; TCRdb holds only in-frame clones, not every one. Among under 400,000 clones listed, roughly nine tenths were seen once. This TCR derives from a woman aged 60-70 years with COVID-19, enrolled during active disease. What was sequenced was peripheral blood.

The CDR3 loop reads CASSRGNTGELFF. The CDR3 nucleotides are TGCGCCAGCAGTCGGGGGAACACCGGGGAGCTGTTTTTT. The chain uses TRBV10-1 and TRBJ2-2, with D possibly TRBD2 on 5 matching bases. Trimming pared 5 bases from V and 1 base from J, leaving 5 bases between. The CDR3 sequence is 13 residues long. Germline loops: CDR1 WNHNN, CDR2 SYGVQD (reference sequence).